These 13 T cell receptor beta chains were sequenced from one sample in a study of a mutant IDH1 vaccine in newly diagnosed glioma (TCRdb year 2021). Libraries were made using the immunoSEQ multiplex PCR assay. TCRdb re-hosts the immuneACCESS table, in-frame sequences only. Its copies lack some clones; in the studies checked, an unresolved V gene accounts for under half of them, and the cause for the rest is not known. Present in this sample are tens of thousands of clones, around 80% of which were seen just once. The leading ten clones occupy 9% to 15% of the sample. No antigen is known for these receptors. The time point label of this sample denotes: week 35, safety follow-up. Every vaccine dose consisted of 300 ug of a 20-mer mutant IDH1 peptide in Montanide, administered subcutaneously together with topical imiquimod. Sequencing was performed on PBMCs, taken from a glioma patient whose treatment included an IDH1 peptide vaccine. The origin of the receptors is a man in his forties or fifties with glioma.

This clone came up a few times. The rearrangement uses TRBV5-1 and TRBJ1-3; perhaps TRBD1 as D (5 bases). CDR3 size: 14 residues. CDR1 and CDR2 (germline): SGHRS, YFSETQ. V lost 2 bases, J lost 1 base, and 7 bases lay in between. The CDR3 is CASSLGDSGNTIYF. The DNA for the CDR3 is TGCGCCAGCAGCTTAGGGGATTCTGGAAACACCATATATTTT.

The chain links TRBV5-6 to TRBJ2-3, with TRBD2 as a possible D gene (7 bases). V was pared by 3 bases and J by 3 bases, with 23 bases between. The CDR3 consists of 18 residues. The germline CDR1 and CDR2 sequences are SGHDT and YYEEEE. The CDR3 protein is CASSSPFRGALRTDTQYF. In DNA form, the CDR3 reads TGTGCCAGCAGCTCCCCCTTCCGGGGGGCCCTACGGACAGATACGCAGTATTTT.

The gene calls are TRBV5-1 and TRBJ2-3; D might be TRBD1 (6 bases). Deletions cut 1 base from V and 6 bases from J, with 12 bases between. The CDR3 is 14 residues long. The germline V gene has CDR1 SGHRS and CDR2 YFSETQ. The CDR3 DNA reads as TGCGCCAGCAGCTTGACCGACAGGTTTGATACGCAGTATTTT. Translated: CASSLTDRFDTQYF.

The J gene is TRBJ2-7, the V gene TRBV4-1; 10 bases match TRBD2. Germline V gene lookup returns CDR1 MGHRA and CDR2 YSYEKL. The length of the CDR3 is 15 residues. V lost 3 bases to trimming and J lost 4 bases; unmatched junction nucleotides: 6. The CDR3 loop reads CASSHGAGLAYEQYF. The CDR3 DNA sequence: TGCGCCAGCAGCCACGGGGCGGGACTAGCGTACGAGCAGTACTTC.

This chain connects TRBV10-2 to TRBJ2-7; 8 nucleotides align to TRBD2. With 4 bases clipped from V and 8 bases from J, the junction kept 7 bases outside the gene matches. CDR1 WSHSY and CDR2 SAAADI come from the germline V gene. The length of the CDR3 is 13 residues. The DNA for the CDR3 is TGCGCCAGCAGTGCCAGCGGGAGATGGAAGCAGTACGTC. This gives the protein CASSASGRWKQYV.

V usage is TRBV19 and J usage is TRBJ1-5, with a tentative D call TRBD1 (5 bases). Germline-derived CDR1 and CDR2 are LNHDA and SQIVND (reference sequence). This CDR3 has 17 residues. With 6 bases removed from V and 0 bases from J, the gap between germline ends came to 18 bases. The DNA for the CDR3 is TGTGCCAGTAGAGCCCTTGGGGGGGGAAATAGCAATCAGCCCCAGCATTTT. Encoded protein: CASRALGGGNSNQPQHF.

This clone occurred a few times. This sequence joins TRBV5-6 and TRBJ2-7; D unresolved. V was pared by 1 base and J by 0 bases, with 14 bases between. The CDR3 length is 16 residues. Per the germline V gene, CDR1 is SGHDT and CDR2 is YYEEEE. The CDR3 DNA sequence: TGTGCCAGCAGCTTGCACCCAGAGACAAGCTCCTACGAGCAGTACTTC. Amino acid sequence: CASSLHPETSSYEQYF.

The count of this clone is one. The CDR3 bases are TGTGCCAGCAGTGGCACGGGACAGAGCTCTGGGGCCAACGTCCTGACTTTC. Translated: CASSGTGQSSGANVLTF. The rearrangement joins TRBV2 to TRBJ2-6; 7 positions agree with TRBD1. The CDR3 has 17 amino acids. Germline V gene lookup returns CDR1 SNHLY and CDR2 FYNNEI. Trimming cost V 4 bases and J 0 bases; bases outside gene matches: 6. The entire variable domain, with the rest obtained from reference TRBV2 and TRBJ2-6, is as follows: EPEVTQTPSHQVTQMGQEVILRCVPISNHLYFYWYRQILGQKVEFLVSFYNNEISEKSEIFDDQFSVERPDGSNFTLKIRSTKLEDSAMYFCASSGTGQSSGANVLTFGAGSRLTVL.

The chain has TRBV7-9 and TRBJ2-3; perhaps D is TRBD1 or TRBD2 (5 bases each). Trimming took 4 bases from V and 1 from J, leaving 21 bases between them. Germline V gives CDR1 SEHNR, CDR2 FQNEAQ (reference sequence). CDR3 length: 18 residues. In DNA form, the CDR3 reads TGTGCCAGCAGCTCCACTCCCGGGACGCCGGGGCGCACAGATACGCAGTATTTT. Translation gives CASSSTPGTPGRTDTQYF.

The chain is built from TRBV19 and TRBJ1-2, with TRBD1 matching over 9 bases. With 6 bases clipped from V and 4 bases from J, the junction kept 6 bases outside the gene matches. Germline values: CDR1 LNHDA, CDR2 SQIVND (reference sequence). The CDR3 spans 14 residues. The CDR3 protein is CASRDRGVVYGYTF. CDR3 nucleotides: TGTGCCAGTAGAGACAGGGGGGTAGTCTATGGCTACACCTTC.

The V call is TRBV6-1, the J call TRBJ2-7; possible D gene TRBD1, 6 bases. V dropped 6 bases and J dropped 1 base, with 16 bases sitting between them. Looked up from germline, CDR1 is MNHNS and CDR2 is SASEGT. This CDR3 contains 15 residues. The CDR3 loop is CASSGDTRHSYEQYV. The CDR3 DNA sequence: TGTGCCAGCAGCGGGGACACTAGACATTCCTACGAGCAGTACGTC.

The gene calls are TRBV5-1 and TRBJ1-5; D gene uncertain. There are 16 residues in the CDR3. Between the trimmed V and J ends, which lost 0 bases and 2 bases, there was a span of 12 bases. Germline V CDR1 and CDR2: SGHRS, YFSETQ. CDR3 nucleotide sequence: TGCGCCAGCAGCTTGGCCCCGGGGTCGGGCAATCAGCCCCAGCATTTT. It yields the protein CASSLAPGSGNQPQHF. The full variable domain, its missing parts supplied by reference TRBV5-1 and TRBJ1-5, is KAGVTQTPRYLIKTRGQQVTLSCSPISGHRSVSWYQQTPGQGLQFLFEYFSETQRNKGNFPGRFSGRQFSNSRSEMNVSTLELGDSALYLCASSLAPGSGNQPQHFGDGTRLSIL.

V usage is TRBV6-6 and J usage is TRBJ2-2; D is possibly TRBD2 (6 bases). Trimming removed 7 bases from V and 11 bases from J, with 17 bases in between. CDR3 length equals 13 residues. CDR1 MNHNY and CDR2 SVGAGI come from the germline V gene (reference sequence). The CDR3 region has the DNA TGTGCCAGCAAGGAGGGAGCCCCGCGAGAGCTGTTTTTT. Its protein product is CASKEGAPRELFF.